The clone carrying this T cell receptor beta chain has a single count. The method was immunoSEQ multiplex PCR; TCRdb's version includes in-frame clones alone and lacks a portion of them. The data show over 15,000 clones, around 89% seen once. The record originates from a study of T cells in localized non-small cell lung cancer. Germline CDR1 is MDHEN and CDR2 is SYDVKM. CDR3 length: 14 residues. The germline V and J ends were trimmed by 3 bases and 4 bases, with 12 bases remaining between them. This TCR derives from a male donor aged 60 or over with stage II squamous cell lung carcinoma. This specimen was peripheral blood, taken before any cancer treatment. The chain employs TRBV28 and TRBJ1-2; D is possibly TRBD1 (6 bases). The CDR3 is CASSFGGGPYGYTF. The DNA for the CDR3 is TGTGCCAGCAGTTTCGGGGGGGGGCCCTATGGCTACACCTTC.